These 2 T cell receptor beta chains share one sample of origin, sequenced in a study of cytomegalovirus exposure and HLA in healthy donors. The assay was immunoSEQ multiplex PCR, and TCRdb's table has in-frame clones only and misses some. The table shows around 120,000 clones, with around 88% occurring only once. The material sequenced was PBMCs. These receptors were collected from a young man in good health and CMV-seronegative.

The V gene is TRBV5-5, the J gene TRBJ2-3, with a possible D match to TRBD1 (6 bases). The ends were cut back, 0 bases at V and 2 bases at J, with 22 bases in the middle. This CDR3 contains 19 residues. Germline V gene data show CDR1 as SGHKS and CDR2 as YYEKEE (reference sequence). The CDR3 bases are TGTGCCAGCAGCTTGGGGACAAGGGGGTACCTCTCTCACACAGATACGCAGTATTTT. Amino acid sequence: CASSLGTRGYLSHTDTQYF. The variable domain in full, with the rest retrieved from reference TRBV5-5 and TRBJ2-3, is DAGVTQSPTHLIKTRGQQVTLRCSPISGHKSVSWYQQVLGQGPQFIFQYYEKEERGRGNFPDRFSARQFPNYSSELNVNALLLGDSALYLCASSLGTRGYLSHTDTQYFGPGTRLTVL.

V and J are TRBV5-1 and TRBJ2-3; TRBD2 might be the D (5 bases). Germline CDR1 is SGHRS and CDR2 is YFSETQ. Trimming removed 3 bases at V and 4 bases at J, with 15 bases between. This CDR3 has 15 amino acids. CDR3 in amino acids: CASSYGLAPSDTQYF. CDR3 nucleotide sequence: TGCGCCAGCAGCTACGGCCTAGCTCCATCAGATACGCAGTATTTT.